The 17 T cell receptor beta chains reported below all come from one sample, sequenced in a study of blood T cell repertoires in COVID-19. Measured with immunoSEQ multiplex PCR; TCRdb has only the in-frame clones, and not every one. The table has 79,000 or so clones, more than 75% seen once. Sequenced material: peripheral blood. These receptor sequences come from a human donor in a cohort sampled during active COVID-19.

This clone was seen a single time. The rearrangement links TRBV29-1 to TRBJ1-2; D is undetermined. Germline CDR1 reads SQVTM; CDR2 reads ANQGSEA. Between the trimmed V and J ends, which lost 4 bases and 0 bases, there was a span of 6 bases. The CDR3 is made up of 12 amino acids. CDR3 loop: CSVGTANYGYTF. The CDR3, as DNA: TGCAGCGTTGGGACTGCTAACTATGGCTACACCTTC.

The chain is built from TRBV14 and TRBJ1-1; no definite D call. CDR1 is SGHDN, CDR2 FVKESK, per germline. V shed 3 bases and J shed 3 bases, with 8 bases lying between them. The CDR3 has 13 amino acids. The DNA of the CDR3 is TGTGCCAGCAGCCAGAACGGGGACACTGAAGCTTTCTTT. As protein: CASSQNGDTEAFF.

The chain combines TRBV6-5 with TRBJ1-2, with D unresolved. The CDR3 covers 13 residues. V was pared by 7 bases and J by 2 bases, with 11 bases between. Germline V gene sequence: CDR1 MNHEY, CDR2 SVGAGI. This CDR3 is CASNKEDNYGYTF. Here the CDR3 DNA reads TGTGCCAGCAATAAGGAGGACAACTATGGCTACACCTTC.

V usage is TRBV10-3 and J usage is TRBJ1-1; the D is unclear. Germline V CDR1 and CDR2: ENHRY, SYGVKD. The CDR3 covers 14 residues. Trimming removed 4 bases from V and 0 bases from J, with 9 bases in between. CDR3 DNA: TGTGCCATCAGTGTTGGGGAGTTGAACACTGAAGCTTTCTTT. This gives the protein CAISVGELNTEAFF.

The chain links TRBV28 to TRBJ2-1, with 9 bases identical to TRBD2. This CDR3 has 15 amino acids. V was clipped by 7 bases and J by 1 base; unmatched bases: 5. Germline values: CDR1 MDHEN, CDR2 SYDVKM. The CDR3 DNA reads as TGTGCCAGCAAGGGAAGCGGGAGGTCCTACAATGAGCAGTTCTTC. Translated, it gives CASKGSGRSYNEQFF.

The rearrangement uses TRBV28 and TRBJ1-2; TRBD1 aligns across 7 bases. CDR1 is MDHEN and CDR2 is SYDVKM in the germline V gene. This CDR3 is built from 15 residues. Trimming took 6 bases from V and 7 from J; bases not matched to a gene: 14. This CDR3 is CASRLQGTGSGGYTF. The CDR3 nucleotides read TGTGCCAGCAGACTACAGGGGACCGGTTCGGGTGGCTACACCTTC.

This chain connects TRBV6-1 to TRBJ1-2; D gene unclear. V was shortened by 3 bases and J by 4 bases, with 12 bases between the two germline ends. The CDR3 consists of 14 residues. CDR1 is MNHNS and CDR2 is SASEGT in the germline V gene. Written as DNA, the CDR3 is TGTGCCAGCAGTGACAGGAATGTTATCTATGGCTACACCTTC. This sequence encodes CASSDRNVIYGYTF.

The rearrangement links TRBV30 to TRBJ2-5; D is perhaps TRBD2 (6 bases). The CDR3 consists of 13 residues. Germline loops: CDR1 GTSNPN, CDR2 SVGIG (reference sequence). V lost 5 bases and J 5 bases, leaving 15 bases between the germline ends. In DNA form, the CDR3 reads TGTGCCTGGGGGAGGAGGGGAGGCGAGACCCAGTACTTC. Translating it yields CAWGRRGGETQYF.

The chain has TRBV10-3 and TRBJ1-2, with a tentative D call TRBD1 (6 bases). V was clipped by 5 bases and J by 0 bases, with 16 bases between them. Germline V gives CDR1 ENHRY, CDR2 SYGVKD. The CDR3 length is 16 residues. The CDR3 DNA is TGTGCCATCAGTCTAACAGGGATCGTACCTAACTATGGCTACACCTTC. Its translation is CAISLTGIVPNYGYTF.

The rearrangement uses TRBV5-1 and TRBJ2-3; TRBD2 aligns across 8 bases. The CDR3 contains 16 residues. V was clipped by 0 bases and J by 2 bases; unmatched bases: 5. The germline CDR1 and CDR2 sequences are SGHRS and YFSETQ. DNA of the CDR3: TGCGCCAGCAGCTTGGAGTGGCGGGAGGACACAGATACGCAGTATTTT. It specifies CASSLEWREDTDTQYF.

Concerning this clone itself: The same CDR3 also results from other DNA sequences found in this sample. In nucleotides, the CDR3 is TGTGCCAGCAGCGTAGACAGCGGGGGCACAGATACGCAGTATTTT. Amino acids: CASSVDSGGTDTQYF. J is TRBJ2-3 and V is TRBV9, with TRBD2 identical over 7 bases. Germline CDR1 and CDR2: SGDLS and YYNGEE. The V gene end was trimmed by 0 bases and the J gene end by 1 base; junction bases not matched to a gene: 2. CDR3 length: 15 amino acids.

CDR3 loop: CASSEKEKGDPLPSQPQHF. The DNA of the CDR3 is TGTGCCAGCAGTGAAAAGGAAAAGGGGGACCCTCTCCCTAGTCAGCCCCAGCATTTT. The chain couples TRBV6-4 to TRBJ1-5, with a possible D match to TRBD1 (6 bases). V gave up 3 bases and J gave up 6 bases, with 27 bases separating them. The CDR3 is 19 residues long. The germline V gene encodes CDR1 MRHNA and CDR2 SNTAGT.

The chain couples TRBV27 to TRBJ2-6; D uncertain. The germline CDR1 and CDR2 sequences are MNHEY and SMNVEV (reference sequence). The CDR3 contains 14 residues. V gave up 6 bases and J gave up 4 bases, with 10 bases separating them. The CDR3 nucleotides are TGTGCCAGCAGCTATGAGGTCGGGGCCAACGTCCTGACTTTC. Encoded protein: CASSYEVGANVLTF.

This clone showed up just once. The DNA of the CDR3 is TGTGCCAGCAGCTTAGGACTAGTTTACACCGATACGCAGTATTTT. It yields the protein CASSLGLVYTDTQYF. The rearrangement links TRBV11-2 to TRBJ2-3, with a weak D call TRBD2 (6 bases). Between the trimmed V and J ends, which lost 1 base and 6 bases, there was a span of 14 bases. This CDR3 comprises 15 residues. Germline CDR1 reads SGHAT; CDR2 reads FQNNGV. The full variable domain, with the rest looked up from reference TRBV11-2 and TRBJ2-3, is EAGVAQSPRYKIIEKRQSVAFWCNPISGHATLYWYQQILGQGPKLLIQFQNNGVVDDSQLPKDRFSAERLKGVDSTLKIQPAKLEDSAVYLCASSLGLVYTDTQYFGPGTRLTVL.

This chain connects TRBV6-4 to TRBJ2-1, with TRBD2 as a possible D gene (5 bases). The germline V gene has CDR1 MRHNA and CDR2 SNTAGT. The CDR3 is 14 amino acids. Trimming shortened V by 3 bases and J by 8 bases, and 14 bases separated the two germline ends. CDR3 protein: CASSEVGAVDEQFF. CDR3 DNA sequence: TGTGCCAGCAGTGAGGTGGGAGCTGTGGATGAGCAGTTCTTC.

The V and J genes are TRBV27 and TRBJ1-3, with D uncertain. CDR3 length equals 17 residues. Trimming pared 1 base from V and 2 bases from J, leaving 15 bases between. Per the germline V gene, CDR1 is MNHEY and CDR2 is SMNVEV (reference sequence). CDR3 residues: CASSLYPEGRPGNTIYF. CDR3 nucleotide sequence: TGTGCCAGCAGTTTATACCCGGAGGGTCGCCCTGGAAACACCATATATTTT.

The V and J genes are TRBV7-3 and TRBJ1-2; 7 positions agree with TRBD1. This CDR3 has 14 residues. The V gene's germline CDR1 is SGHTA and CDR2 FQGTGA. The junction had 8 bases not matched to a gene; V was cut back by 5 bases and J by 5 bases. The CDR3 sequence: CASSPTGERYGYTF. CDR3 coding DNA: TGTGCCAGCAGCCCCACAGGGGAGAGATATGGCTACACCTTC.